This T cell receptor (beta chain) was captured in a study of blood T cells in healthy people across ages. Comments on this clonotype: Antigen: not known.

Next came a second PCR, run for roughly 6 to 11 cycles, which used a sample-barcoded 5' primer along with a J-beta primer mix. A single record per CDR3 protein comes from TCRdb applying MiXCR to the 5' RACE reads. The table includes more than 650,000 distinct CDR3 sequences, approximately 21% detected once. The CDR3 contains 14 residues. Germline lookup yields CDR1 MNHEY and CDR2 SVGAGI. V lost 1 base to trimming and J lost 0 bases, with 6 bases between them. Findings and caveats of the study: Considered underestimates were the diversity estimates obtained from one million T cells. Correlation between TCR beta diversity and naive T cell percentage was strong. Age advanced and TCR beta diversity per million T cells fell, roughly linearly.

The receptor was isolated from a man between 70 and 80 years old in good health. The V and J genes are TRBV6-5 and TRBJ1-2; D gene unclear. The source material was blood. DNA of the CDR3: TGTGCCAGCAGTTACTTGACATCTAACTATGGCTACACCTTC. This translates into CASSYLTSNYGYTF.